This is a list of T cell receptor beta chains from one sample in a study of cytomegalovirus exposure and HLA in healthy donors. Assay used: immunoSEQ multiplex PCR; TCRdb lists only in-frame clones, some missing. The sample yields 100,000 to 150,000 clones, about 73% seen once. The sample comprised PBMCs. These receptors came from a woman in her thirties or forties in good health and CMV-seronegative. CDR3s include the opening cysteine and the closing phenylalanine or tryptophan. A D gene is named only where the DNA matches it firmly. Rows may omit the clone size; those that give it use once, few, many or a size class.

D: .
V: TRBV4-1
J: TRBJ2-6
size: .
CDR3: CASSQVVTDSGANGLTF
DNA: TGCGCCAGCAGCCAAGTGGTCACAGACTCTGGGGCCAACGGCCTGACTTTC

D: .
V: TRBV27
J: TRBJ2-7
size: once
CDR3: CASSFSRAYYEQYF
DNA: TGTGCCAGCAGTTTCTCTCGAGCCTACTACGAGCAGTACTTC

D: TRBD1
V: TRBV29-1
J: TRBJ2-7
size: .
CDR3: CSVGWDRGISYEQYF
DNA: TGCAGCGTTGGGTGGGACAGGGGGATTTCCTACGAGCAGTACTTC

D: TRBD2
V: TRBV11-3
J: TRBJ2-5
size: .
CDR3: CASSPTAGGETQYF
DNA: TGTGCCAGCAGCCCAACAGCGGGAGGGGAGACCCAGTACTTC

D: .
V: TRBV10-3
J: TRBJ2-5
size: .
CDR3: CAISEAQNQQETQYF
DNA: TGTGCCATCAGTGAGGCTCAGAACCAGCAAGAGACCCAGTACTTC

D: TRBD1
V: TRBV28
J: TRBJ1-2
size: .
CDR3: CASSFGRGYGYTF
DNA: TGTGCCAGCAGTTTTGGCAGGGGGTATGGCTACACCTTC

D: TRBD1
V: TRBV18
J: TRBJ2-5
size: .
CDR3: CASSPLRGFSQETQYF
DNA: TGTGCCAGCTCACCCCTCAGGGGGTTCTCCCAAGAGACCCAGTACTTC

D: .
V: TRBV6-5
J: TRBJ1-1
size: .
CDR3: CASSRDIGATEAFF
DNA: TGTGCCAGCAGCCGAGACATAGGGGCTACTGAAGCTTTCTTT

D: TRBD2
V: TRBV6-1
J: TRBJ2-7
size: .
CDR3: CASSEVGGAYEQYF
DNA: TGTGCCAGCAGTGAAGTGGGGGGGGCCTACGAGCAGTACTTC

D: .
V: TRBV5-6
J: TRBJ2-5
size: .
CDR3: CASSSGTLQETQYF
DNA: TGTGCCAGCAGCTCCGGGACACTCCAAGAGACCCAGTACTTC

D: TRBD2
V: TRBV19
J: TRBJ2-5
size: .
CDR3: CASSKSGTYQETQYF
DNA: TGTGCCAGTAGTAAGAGCGGGACGTACCAAGAGACCCAGTACTTC

D: TRBD1
V: TRBV28
J: TRBJ1-1
size: .
CDR3: CASSQAGTGATEAFF
DNA: TGTGCCAGCAGTCAAGCCGGGACAGGGGCCACTGAAGCTTTCTTT

D: .
V: TRBV5-6
J: TRBJ2-2
size: .
CDR3: CASSLVELVAGELFF
DNA: TGTGCCAGCAGCTTGGTGGAGTTAGTGGCCGGGGAGCTGTTTTTT

D: TRBD2
V: TRBV9
J: TRBJ2-3
size: .
CDR3: CASSDTSGLAGGYTQYF
DNA: TGTGCCAGCAGCGACACCTCGGGACTAGCGGGAGGCTATACGCAGTATTTT

D: TRBD2
V: TRBV4-1
J: TRBJ2-7
size: .
CDR3: CASSQDLGGTSGDEQYF
DNA: TGCGCCAGCAGCCAAGATCTTGGCGGGACTAGCGGAGACGAGCAGTACTTC

D: .
V: TRBV29-1
J: TRBJ2-5
size: .
CDR3: CSARGYGETQYF
DNA: TGCAGCGCCCGAGGGTATGGAGAGACCCAGTACTTC

D: TRBD1
V: TRBV6-6
J: TRBJ2-3
size: .
CDR3: CATQTGQGTDTQYF
DNA: TGTGCCACCCAAACAGGACAGGGCACAGATACGCAGTATTTT

D: TRBD2
V: TRBV7-8
J: TRBJ2-7
size: few
CDR3: CASSFGLAGENEQYF
DNA: TGTGCCAGCAGCTTTGGACTAGCGGGAGAAAACGAGCAGTACTTC

D: TRBD1
V: TRBV5-1
J: TRBJ1-2
size: once
CDR3: CASSSSGTGDVGYTF
DNA: TGCGCCAGCAGCTCCTCCGGGACAGGGGACGTTGGCTACACCTTC